The 27 T cell receptor beta chains listed next were all sequenced from one sample in a study of blood T cell repertoires in COVID-19. Assay used: immunoSEQ multiplex PCR; TCRdb lists only in-frame clones, some missing. This table holds some 270,000 clones, around nine tenths found once. The sample taken for sequencing was peripheral blood. These receptors were obtained from a man aged 35 to 55 with active or convalescent COVID-19.

The table lists this clone with a count of one. This chain joins TRBV14 and TRBJ1-1; 7 positions agree with TRBD1. With 3 bases clipped from V and 2 bases from J, the junction kept 15 bases outside the gene matches. The CDR3 sequence is 18 residues long. CDR1 SGHDN and CDR2 FVKESK come from the germline V gene. The CDR3 loop reads CASSHAYLRDRGNTEAFF. CDR3 nucleotide sequence: TGTGCCAGCAGCCACGCATACCTAAGGGACAGAGGAAACACTGAAGCTTTCTTT.

V usage is TRBV29-1 and J usage is TRBJ2-7, with 12 bases fitting TRBD1. Germline CDR1 is SQVTM and CDR2 is ANQGSEA. J lost 7 bases, V lost 7 bases, and 5 bases had no gene match. The CDR3 has 12 amino acids. CDR3 nucleotides: TGCAGCGCCGGGGACAGGGGGCTTGAGCAGTACTTC. It specifies CSAGDRGLEQYF.

This chain connects TRBV4-1 to TRBJ2-3; 10 nucleotides align to TRBD2. Germline CDR1 reads MGHRA; CDR2 reads YSYEKL. The CDR3 has 15 residues. The J segment lost 5 bases and the V segment lost 4 bases, leaving 6 bases of the junction unmatched. CDR3 DNA: TGCGCCAGCAGCCGGACTAGCGGAGGGGTAGATACGCAGTATTTT. Translation: CASSRTSGGVDTQYF.

This sequence joins TRBV14 and TRBJ2-3, with D possibly matching TRBD2 (6 bases). The CDR3 is 14 amino acids. Germline V gene lookup returns CDR1 SGHDN and CDR2 FVKESK. The V and J ends lost 7 bases and 0 bases respectively, with 11 bases between them. The CDR3 region has the DNA TGTGCCAGCAAAGGAGGGATTAGCACAGATACGCAGTATTTT. It encodes CASKGGISTDTQYF. The whole variable domain, remainder taken from reference TRBV14 and TRBJ2-3, is EAGVTQFPSHSVIEKGQTVTLRCDPISGHDNLYWYRRVMGKEIKFLLHFVKESKQDESGMPNNRFLAERTGGTYSTLKVQPAELEDSGVYFCASKGGISTDTQYFGPGTRLTVL.

The chain recombines TRBV20-1 with TRBJ1-1; possible D gene TRBD1, 6 bases. Germline assignment: CDR1 DFQATT and CDR2 SNEGSKA (reference sequence). The CDR3 is 11 amino acids. The CDR3 DNA reads as TGCAGAGTATCTCAGGGGCGTGAAGCTTTCTTT. Its protein product is CRVSQGREAFF.

V is TRBV6-5 and J is TRBJ1-1, with D tentatively TRBD1 (6 bases). Trimming left V 5 bases short and J 4 bases short, with 17 bases between. This CDR3 has 15 amino acids. Germline V gene data show CDR1 as MNHEY and CDR2 as SVGAGI. CDR3 coding DNA: TGTGCCAGCAGTCCGTCGAGGGGGTCGGCCACTGAAGCTTTCTTT. Residues: CASSPSRGSATEAFF.

This sequence joins TRBV6-5 and TRBJ1-2, with a tentative D call TRBD1 (6 bases). Deletions cut 6 bases from V and 7 bases from J, with 21 bases between. Germline lookup yields CDR1 MNHEY and CDR2 SVGAGI. The CDR3 has 15 residues. The CDR3 protein is CASRTRGRGLAGYTF. Written as DNA, the CDR3 is TGTGCCAGCAGAACTCGAGGCAGGGGATTGGCTGGCTACACCTTC.

The CDR3 loop reads CSVGGGRETQYF. CDR3 coding DNA: TGCAGCGTTGGGGGGGGCAGAGAGACCCAGTACTTC. The chain is built from TRBV29-1 and TRBJ2-5; D may be TRBD2 (7 bases). This CDR3 comprises 12 residues. Germline V gene sequence: CDR1 SQVTM, CDR2 ANQGSEA. V lost 4 bases to trimming and J lost 4 bases, with 10 bases between them.

The chain couples TRBV5-1 to TRBJ2-6; D is unclear. CDR1 is SGHRS and CDR2 is YFSETQ in the germline V gene. The ends were cut back, 7 bases at V and 1 base at J, with 6 bases in the middle. This CDR3 comprises 13 residues. CDR3 loop: CASRDSGANVLTF. CDR3 nucleotides: TGCGCCAGCCGCGATTCTGGGGCCAACGTCCTGACTTTC. The whole variable domain, remainder taken from reference TRBV5-1 and TRBJ2-6, is KAGVTQTPRYLIKTRGQQVTLSCSPISGHRSVSWYQQTPGQGLQFLFEYFSETQRNKGNFPGRFSGRQFSNSRSEMNVSTLELGDSALYLCASRDSGANVLTFGAGSRLTVL.

This clone was seen a few times. The DNA of the CDR3 is TGTGCCAGTAGTATATTTGGCAGGGTGAATGAAAAACTGTTTTTT. As protein: CASSIFGRVNEKLFF. The rearrangement uses TRBV19 and TRBJ1-4; D may be TRBD1 (5 bases). Germline assignment: CDR1 LNHDA and CDR2 SQIVND (reference sequence). The CDR3 contains 15 residues. Trimming took off 2 bases at V and 5 bases at J, with 12 bases between the two ends. Drawing the rest from reference TRBV19 and TRBJ1-4, the complete variable domain is DGGITQSPKYLFRKEGQNVTLSCEQNLNHDAMYWYRQDPGQGLRLIYYSQIVNDFQKGDIAEGYSVSREKKESFPLTVTSAQKNPTAFYLCASSIFGRVNEKLFFGSGTQLSVL.

The CDR3 DNA follows: TGTGCCAGCAGTGAAGGGGGGGGCCAAGAGACCCAGTACTTC. Residues: CASSEGGGQETQYF. The chain couples TRBV2 to TRBJ2-5; the match to TRBD2 covers 7 bases. CDR1 and CDR2 (germline): SNHLY, FYNNEI. V was pared by 1 base and J by 1 base, with 0 bases of the junction left unmatched. The CDR3 sequence is 14 residues long. The complete variable domain, with remaining parts taken from reference TRBV2 and TRBJ2-5, reads EPEVTQTPSHQVTQMGQEVILRCVPISNHLYFYWYRQILGQKVEFLVSFYNNEISEKSEIFDDQFSVERPDGSNFTLKIRSTKLEDSAMYFCASSEGGGQETQYFGPGTRLLVL.

This clone has a handful of counts. This chain uses TRBV2 with TRBJ1-6; perhaps TRBD1 as D (6 bases). Looked up from germline, CDR1 is SNHLY and CDR2 is FYNNEI. V lost 9 bases, J lost 7 bases, and 19 bases lay in between. The CDR3 contains 15 residues. The CDR3 sequence is CARQDSPLGNSPLHF. CDR3 bases: TGTGCCAGACAGGACAGTCCTCTGGGAAATTCACCCCTCCACTTT.

This chain links TRBV9 with TRBJ1-1, with 7 bases lining up with TRBD1. The CDR3 length is 16 residues. The germline V gene has CDR1 SGDLS and CDR2 YYNGEE. Trimming cost V 4 bases and J 0 bases; bases outside gene matches: 9. In DNA, the CDR3 is TGTGCCAGCAGCCCTTACACAGGGGTAATGAACACTGAAGCTTTCTTT. Translating gives CASSPYTGVMNTEAFF.

V and J are TRBV11-2 and TRBJ2-7, with TRBD2 matching over 9 bases. J gave up 3 bases and V 5 bases, and 5 bases lay outside the gene matches. This CDR3 spans 14 amino acids. CDR1 SGHAT and CDR2 FQNNGV come from the germline V gene. The CDR3 region is CASSLRLAVYEQYF. For the CDR3, the DNA is TGTGCCAGCAGCCTCAGACTAGCGGTCTACGAGCAGTACTTC.

The CDR3 reads CASSNQGQRDQPQHF. CDR3 nucleotides: TGTGCCAGCAGCAACCAGGGACAGCGAGATCAGCCCCAGCATTTT. The chain couples TRBV2 to TRBJ1-5; 7 nucleotides agree with TRBD1. The CDR3 spans 15 residues. Germline CDR1 reads SNHLY; CDR2 reads FYNNEI. After removal of 6 bases from V and 5 bases from J, the junction contained 10 bases not matched to a gene. Complete variable domain (other parts from reference TRBV2 and TRBJ1-5): EPEVTQTPSHQVTQMGQEVILRCVPISNHLYFYWYRQILGQKVEFLVSFYNNEISEKSEIFDDQFSVERPDGSNFTLKIRSTKLEDSAMYFCASSNQGQRDQPQHFGDGTRLSIL.

The V gene is TRBV18, the J gene TRBJ1-3; 7 nucleotides match TRBD1. CDR3 length equals 15 residues. After removal of 1 base from V and 2 bases from J, the junction contained 2 bases not matched to a gene. CDR1 KGHSH and CDR2 LQKENI come from the germline V gene. The CDR3 coding sequence is TGTGCCAGCTCACCACTTGGACAGGCTGGAAACACCATATATTTT. Residues: CASSPLGQAGNTIYF.

The chain recombines TRBV4-1 with TRBJ2-1; TRBD2 matches at 9 bases. J was trimmed by 9 bases and V by 2 bases; bases with no gene match: 11. The CDR3 consists of 16 residues. Germline CDR1 MGHRA, CDR2 YSYEKL. The CDR3 region is CASSQILAGRDGEQFF. The DNA for the CDR3 is TGCGCCAGCAGCCAAATTCTAGCGGGGCGGGACGGTGAGCAGTTCTTC.

This clone was seen a handful of times. CDR3 coding DNA: TGTGCCAGCAGCTTAGAATCCCGACTAGCGCGCTACGAGCAGTACTTC. Its translation: CASSLESRLARYEQYF. The chain recombines TRBV13 with TRBJ2-7, with TRBD2 matching 8 bases. V lost 1 base to trimming and J lost 3 bases; unmatched junction nucleotides: 8. Per germline, CDR1 PRHDT and CDR2 FYEKMQ (reference sequence). This CDR3 is 16 amino acids long.

This chain joins TRBV24-1 and TRBJ2-5; no firm D call. The CDR3 contains 12 residues. Germline loops: CDR1 KGHDR, CDR2 SFDVKD. The V end was cut by 0 bases, the J end by 6 bases, with 4 bases between. This CDR3 is CATSDLQKTQYF. The CDR3 DNA reads as TGTGCCACCAGTGATTTGCAGAAGACCCAGTACTTC.

This clone came up once. V and J are TRBV5-1 and TRBJ2-3; possibly TRBD1 for D (5 bases). V lost 0 bases and J lost 4, with 9 bases in between. The CDR3 has 14 residues. Germline V gene data show CDR1 as SGHRS and CDR2 as YFSETQ. The CDR3 nucleotides read TGCGCCAGCAGCTTGGGGGGCAGGGCAGATACGCAGTATTTT. This encodes CASSLGGRADTQYF. Variable domain in full (rest from reference TRBV5-1 and TRBJ2-3): KAGVTQTPRYLIKTRGQQVTLSCSPISGHRSVSWYQQTPGQGLQFLFEYFSETQRNKGNFPGRFSGRQFSNSRSEMNVSTLELGDSALYLCASSLGGRADTQYFGPGTRLTVL.

The genes are TRBV5-1 and TRBJ2-5, with 8 bases that match TRBD2. V lost 0 bases and J lost 3; bases outside the gene matches: 4. CDR1 SGHRS and CDR2 YFSETQ come from the germline V gene. This CDR3 region has 15 residues. The DNA for the CDR3 is TGCGCCAGCAGCTTGGTGGGACTAGGGGAAGAGACCCAGTACTTC. It translates to CASSLVGLGEETQYF.

V and J are TRBV30 and TRBJ1-1; D is perhaps TRBD1 (5 bases). Trimming removed 4 bases at V and 5 bases at J, with 14 bases between. Germline V lookup: CDR1 GTSNPN, CDR2 SVGIG (reference sequence). The CDR3 length is 13 residues. The CDR3 DNA reads as TGTGCCTGGAATTTCGCAGGGCGAACTGAAGCTTTCTTT. This gives the protein CAWNFAGRTEAFF.

The genes are TRBV2 and TRBJ1-1; D uncertain. This CDR3 comprises 13 residues. CDR1 and CDR2 (germline): SNHLY, FYNNEI. V was shortened by 10 bases and J by 1 base, with 13 bases between the two germline ends. The CDR3 loop reads CAIRDGANTEAFF. DNA for the CDR3: TGTGCCATCAGAGACGGAGCGAACACTGAAGCTTTCTTT.

V usage is TRBV11-2 and J usage is TRBJ2-1; 8 bases map to TRBD2. Germline-derived CDR1 and CDR2 are SGHAT and FQNNGV. V gave up 1 base and J gave up 9 bases; unmatched junction bases: 8. This CDR3 has 15 residues. The CDR3 reads CASSLALRGEVEQFF. For the CDR3, the DNA is TGTGCCAGCAGCTTAGCTTTGCGGGGGGAGGTTGAGCAGTTCTTC. The full variable domain, in which reference TRBV11-2 and TRBJ2-1 provide the parts outside the CDR3, is EAGVAQSPRYKIIEKRQSVAFWCNPISGHATLYWYQQILGQGPKLLIQFQNNGVVDDSQLPKDRFSAERLKGVDSTLKIQPAKLEDSAVYLCASSLALRGEVEQFFGPGTRLTVL.

The chain carries TRBV24-1 and TRBJ1-2; D is uncertain. The CDR3 totals 13 residues. CDR1 is KGHDR, CDR2 SFDVKD, per germline. The ends were cut back, 5 bases at V and 8 bases at J, with 14 bases in the middle. As DNA, the CDR3 is TGTGCCACCAGTGGGCCGGAGGTGGACGGCTACACCTTC. Its translation is CATSGPEVDGYTF.

V and J are TRBV7-9 and TRBJ1-2; no clear D gene. With 3 bases removed from V and 6 bases from J, the gap between germline ends came to 11 bases. The CDR3 consists of 13 residues. The germline CDR1 and CDR2 sequences are SEHNR and FQNEAQ (reference sequence). CDR3 nucleotide sequence: TGTGCCAGCAGCTTGGAGAGCCGGGATGGCTACACCTTC. Protein product: CASSLESRDGYTF.

J is TRBJ2-3 and V is TRBV19, with D unclear. The CDR3 is 13 residues long. Trimming took off 5 bases at V and 6 bases at J, with 12 bases between the two ends. CDR1 is LNHDA, CDR2 SQIVND, per germline (reference sequence). The CDR3 here is CASSRFPLDTQYF. CDR3 DNA sequence: TGTGCCAGTAGTCGGTTCCCTTTGGATACGCAGTATTTT.